The clone carrying this T cell receptor beta chain occurred a few times. These data are taken from a study of T cells after yellow fever vaccination. TCRdb itself ran the 5' RACE reads through MiXCR, one entry per CDR3 protein. The profile covers 350,000 to 550,000 distinct CDR3 sequences, with roughly a sixth appearing a single time and over 15% taken by the ten largest. The CDR3 totals 14 residues. V was clipped by 3 bases and J by 1 base, with 11 bases between them. Per the germline V gene, CDR1 is DFQATT and CDR2 is SNEGSKA (reference sequence). The sequence was collected from a young man who received the YFV17D yellow fever vaccine. This rearrangement joins TRBV20-1 to TRBJ2-3; a possible D gene is TRBD1 (5 bases). Sequencing used PBMCs, obtained before the yellow fever booster vaccination. CDR3 nucleotides: TGCAGTGCTAGGTGGCAGGGTGGCACAGATACGCAGTATTTT. This gives the protein CSARWQGGTDTQYF.